This entry lists 12 T cell receptor beta chains sequenced from one sample in a study of blood T cell repertoires in COVID-19. Only in-frame clones appear in the TCRdb table, and some are missing; sequencing was by immunoSEQ multiplex PCR. The sample lists 100,000 or so clones, just over 90% occurring once. The sequenced material came from peripheral blood. All receptors come from a man aged 55 to 69 with acute or convalescent COVID-19.

The CDR3 DNA reads as TGCGCCAGCAGCTTGGATGGAGCAGGGGGCTTTGAGGGTGAGCAGTTCTTC. Its translation is CASSLDGAGGFEGEQFF. The J gene is TRBJ2-1, the V gene TRBV5-1, with 8 bases aligning to TRBD1. This CDR3 is 17 amino acids long. V was clipped by 0 bases and J by 9 bases; unmatched bases: 14. Germline V gene data show CDR1 as SGHRS and CDR2 as YFSETQ.

The J gene is TRBJ2-7, the V gene TRBV9; perhaps TRBD2 as D (6 bases). The CDR3 runs to 16 residues. V lost 0 bases, J lost 7 bases, and 20 bases lay in between. Germline-derived CDR1 and CDR2 are SGDLS and YYNGEE. CDR3: CASSVAVGGAQGEQYF. The CDR3 DNA is TGTGCCAGCAGCGTAGCTGTCGGCGGGGCCCAGGGAGAGCAGTACTTC.

The V gene is TRBV2, the J gene TRBJ2-5; 10 bases agree with TRBD1. V lost 5 bases to trimming and J lost 5 bases; unmatched junction nucleotides: 5. The CDR3 covers 14 residues. Germline loops: CDR1 SNHLY, CDR2 FYNNEI. As DNA, the CDR3 is TGTGCCAGCAGTCCCGGGACAGGGGCCGAGACCCAGTACTTC. Translating gives CASSPGTGAETQYF.

V gene TRBV19 combines with J gene TRBJ2-1; TRBD2 matches at 8 bases. The CDR3 length is 16 residues. V was clipped by 4 bases and J by 0 bases; unmatched bases: 5. CDR1 and CDR2 from the germline V gene are LNHDA and SQIVND (reference sequence). As DNA, the CDR3 is TGTGCCAGTAGTAATCCGGGGGGGAGCTCCTACAATGAGCAGTTCTTC. Translated, it gives CASSNPGGSSYNEQFF.

The chain is built from TRBV29-1 and TRBJ1-5; 11 nucleotides align to TRBD1. V lost 4 bases, J lost 7 bases, and 6 bases stayed unmatched. Germline CDR1 SQVTM, CDR2 ANQGSEA. The CDR3 totals 14 residues. CDR3 bases: TGCAGCGTTGGAACCGGGACAGGGGGACAGCCCCAGCATTTT. This translates into CSVGTGTGGQPQHF.

This sequence joins TRBV2 and TRBJ2-5, with TRBD2 identical over 7 bases. This CDR3 contains 15 residues. Germline V gives CDR1 SNHLY, CDR2 FYNNEI. The V and J ends lost 1 base and 3 bases, in that order; junction bases with no gene match: 5. DNA of the CDR3: TGTGCCAGCAGTGAAGATGGGGGAGGGGAAGAGACCCAGTACTTC. Its translation: CASSEDGGGEETQYF.

This sequence joins TRBV18 and TRBJ2-7, with TRBD1 identical over 7 bases. Germline CDR1 reads KGHSH; CDR2 reads LQKENI. CDR3 length: 16 amino acids. J lost 2 bases, V lost 4 bases, and 11 bases had no gene match. The CDR3 sequence is CASSLGTATSTYEQYF. Here the CDR3 DNA reads TGTGCCAGCTCACTCGGGACAGCCACCTCCACCTACGAGCAGTACTTC.

This chain uses TRBV5-1 with TRBJ2-7, with D perhaps matching TRBD1 (5 bases). Per germline, CDR1 SGHRS and CDR2 YFSETQ. V lost 4 bases, J lost 0 bases, and 11 bases lay in between. The CDR3 is made up of 14 amino acids. The CDR3 sequence is CASSSLTASYEQYF. As DNA, the CDR3 is TGCGCCAGCAGCAGCCTGACAGCCTCCTACGAGCAGTACTTC.

The CDR3 DNA is TGTGCCAGCTCACCACTCGGTAGCACAGATACGCAGTATTTT. It is translated as CASSPLGSTDTQYF. The rearrangement joins TRBV18 to TRBJ2-3, with unresolved D. This CDR3 is built from 14 residues. Germline loops: CDR1 KGHSH, CDR2 LQKENI. Trimming cost V 1 base and J 0 bases, with 5 bases left between them.

The genes are TRBV5-8 and TRBJ1-4; 9 bases are a match to TRBD1. The CDR3 extends over 14 amino acids. V shed 4 bases, J shed 8 bases, and the junction held 6 bases outside the gene matches. The germline CDR1 and CDR2 sequences are SGHTS and YDEGEE. CDR3 loop: CASSRTGAGEKLFF. As DNA, the CDR3 is TGTGCCAGCAGCCGGACAGGGGCAGGCGAAAAACTGTTTTTT.

This chain joins TRBV3-1 (or the pseudogene TRBV3-2) and TRBJ2-1; 7 bases map to TRBD1. Trimming removed 4 bases from V and 3 bases from J; junction bases left unmatched: 12. Germline V gives CDR1 LGHDT, CDR2 YNNKEL (reference sequence). This CDR3 comprises 17 residues. CDR3 bases: TGTGCCAGCAGCCTAAAGCCGACGGGACAGTTCTACAATGAGCAGTTCTTC. This sequence encodes CASSLKPTGQFYNEQFF.

The genes are TRBV19 and TRBJ1-2; D remains ambiguous. The V end was cut by 2 bases, the J end by 7 bases, with 17 bases between. CDR1 and CDR2 (germline): LNHDA, SQIVND (reference sequence). This CDR3 has 15 amino acids. The CDR3 reads CASSIRGGEEGGYTF. In DNA form, the CDR3 reads TGTGCCAGTAGTATAAGAGGCGGGGAAGAGGGTGGCTACACCTTC.